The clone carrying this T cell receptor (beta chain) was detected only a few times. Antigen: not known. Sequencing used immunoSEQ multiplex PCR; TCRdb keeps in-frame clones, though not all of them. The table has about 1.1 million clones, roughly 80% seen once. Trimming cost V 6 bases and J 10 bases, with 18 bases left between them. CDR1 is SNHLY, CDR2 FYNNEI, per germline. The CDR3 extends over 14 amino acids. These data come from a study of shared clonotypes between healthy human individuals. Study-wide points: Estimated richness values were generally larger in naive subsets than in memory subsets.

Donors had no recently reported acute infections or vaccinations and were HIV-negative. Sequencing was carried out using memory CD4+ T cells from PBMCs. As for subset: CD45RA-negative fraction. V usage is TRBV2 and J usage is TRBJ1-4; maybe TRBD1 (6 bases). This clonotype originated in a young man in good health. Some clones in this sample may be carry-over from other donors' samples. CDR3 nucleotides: TGTGCCAGCAGGGGCGCGGGGGGCGACGGAAAACTGTTTTTT. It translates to CASRGAGGDGKLFF.